Given below is one T cell receptor beta chain in context. Its antigen remains unknown. Those who donated were healthy bone marrow donors. This sample is drawn from a study of cytomegalovirus exposure and HLA in healthy donors. General study results and limits: CMV antigen specificity of a few CMV-associated chains was confirmed in vitro. In a later analysis, HLA-associated TCR beta chains were more clonally expanded than equally common others.

The V and J ends lost 0 bases and 3 bases, in that order; junction bases with no gene match: 6. This CDR3 spans 18 amino acids. Germline values: CDR1 LGHNA, CDR2 YNFKEQ. PCR used 60 Vbeta primers and 13 Jbeta primers. How the authors handled the data: A follow-up analysis tallied about 80 million unique TCR beta chains, roughly 11 million shared. Clones were read by immunoSEQ multiplex PCR, and TCRdb kept only the in-frame ones, dropping some. That table is the source of V, J and clone size, and D and trimming were worked out from the DNA. This sample's table reports approximately 130,000 clones. V is TRBV4-2 and J is TRBJ2-2; 11 nucleotides line up with TRBD1. Sequencing was done on a sample of PBMCs. This receptor was identified in a woman aged 60-70 years in good health and CMV-seronegative. DNA of the CDR3: TGTGCCAGCAGCCAAGAGGGACAGGGGGTTGGAGACACCGGGGAGCTGTTTTTT. This translates into CASSQEGQGVGDTGELFF.